This T cell receptor beta chain was captured by sequencing in a study of blood T cell repertoires in COVID-19. Study-wide background: Spain, Italy and the United States supplied samples that represented acute and convalescent COVID-19.

Clones were sequenced by immunoSEQ multiplex PCR, and TCRdb holds only the in-frame ones, with some missing. In the table there are roughly 150,000 clones, approximately 86% of which are singletons. CDR1 and CDR2 (germline): SEHNR, FQNEAQ (reference sequence). The CDR3 totals 12 residues. The junction had 10 bases not matched to a gene; V was cut back by 5 bases and J by 18 bases. This receptor was identified in a woman aged 70-85 years with acute or convalescent COVID-19. Sequenced: peripheral blood. The V and J genes are TRBV7-9 and TRBJ1-6, with 7 nucleotides matching TRBD1. The CDR3 protein is CASSTTSGTDHF. The CDR3 region has the DNA TGTGCCAGCAGCACCACCTCCGGGACAGACCACTTT.